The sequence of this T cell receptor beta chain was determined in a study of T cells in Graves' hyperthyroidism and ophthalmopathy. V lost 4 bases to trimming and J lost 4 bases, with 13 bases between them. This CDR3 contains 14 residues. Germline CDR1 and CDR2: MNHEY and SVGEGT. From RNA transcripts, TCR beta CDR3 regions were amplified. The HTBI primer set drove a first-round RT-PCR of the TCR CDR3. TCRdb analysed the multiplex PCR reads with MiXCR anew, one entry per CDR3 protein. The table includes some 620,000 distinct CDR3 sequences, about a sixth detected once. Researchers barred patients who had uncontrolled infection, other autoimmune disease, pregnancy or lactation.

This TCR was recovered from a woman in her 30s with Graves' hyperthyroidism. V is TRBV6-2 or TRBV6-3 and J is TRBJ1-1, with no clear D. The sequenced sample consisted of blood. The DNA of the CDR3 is TGTGCCAGCAGTTCCCTGACAAGAGTCACTGAAGCTTTCTTT. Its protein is CASSSLTRVTEAFF.